The sample holds a few counts of the clone carrying this T cell receptor (beta chain). As yet, its antigen is unknown. These data are taken from a study of T cell repertoires in cytomegalovirus infection. V was clipped by 6 bases and J by 5 bases, with 13 bases between them. CDR3 size: 13 residues. TCRdb reprocessed the reads with MiXCR, giving one entry per CDR3 protein. The data contain around 750,000 distinct CDR3 sequences, less than 35% of them seen just once; the ten biggest clones take up under 15%. Material: cultured CD8+ T cells from PBMCs, obtained from culture after CMV antigen stimulation. The clonotype originates from a human donor in good health (CMV status not recorded). Some clones in this sample may be carry-over from other donors' samples. The V call is TRBV12-3 or TRBV12-4, the J call TRBJ2-5, with a weak D call TRBD2 (6 bases). CDR3 in DNA: TGTGCCAGCAGAAGACTAGGGGCTGAGACCCAGTACTTC. Protein product: CASRRLGAETQYF.